This paragraph reports one TCR beta chain. CDR1 and CDR2 from the germline V gene are SGHKS and YYEKEE (reference sequence). The CDR3 runs to 17 residues. Trimming removed 1 base from V and 9 bases from J; junction bases left unmatched: 11. Authors' data handling: Reference gene primer amplification gave nucleated cell count estimates. Generated by immunoSEQ multiplex PCR, the TCRdb table keeps only in-frame clones and is missing some. That table is the source of V, J and clone size, and D and trimming were worked out from the DNA. This table has some 50,000 clones, around 86% appearing once. The sample comes from a study of blood T cell repertoires in COVID-19. Study at large: Samples came from the United States, Italy and Spain, spanning acute and convalescent COVID-19. The cDNA or gDNA used as material had been derived from T cells, B-cell-depleted T cells, or PBMCs.

The TCR comes from a human donor in a cohort sampled during active COVID-19. Sample: peripheral blood. V and J are TRBV5-5 and TRBJ2-1; 12 bases match TRBD2. CDR3 amino acids: CASSLILTSGRRTEQFF. CDR3 sequence (DNA): TGTGCCAGCAGCTTGATTTTGACTAGCGGGAGACGAACTGAGCAGTTCTTC.